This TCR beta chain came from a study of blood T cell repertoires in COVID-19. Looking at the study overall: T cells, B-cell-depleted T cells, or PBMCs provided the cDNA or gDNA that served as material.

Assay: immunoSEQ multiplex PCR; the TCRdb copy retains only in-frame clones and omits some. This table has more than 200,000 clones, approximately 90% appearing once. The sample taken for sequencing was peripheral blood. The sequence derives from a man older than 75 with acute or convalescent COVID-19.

The CDR3 DNA reads as TGTGCCAGCGGGGACAGGGTCGTCGAGGGCTACACCTTC. Encoded protein: CASGDRVVEGYTF. The rearrangement uses TRBV2 and TRBJ1-2; 9 bases fit TRBD1. Trimming cost V 8 bases and J 8 bases; bases outside gene matches: 9. The CDR3 has 13 amino acids. CDR1 is SNHLY and CDR2 is FYNNEI in the germline V gene.